This TCR beta chain was recorded in a study of blood T cell repertoires in COVID-19. Background on the study: The United States, Italy and Spain were the sources of the acute and convalescent COVID-19 samples.

The CDR3 has 15 residues. Per germline, CDR1 MNHEY and CDR2 SVGAGI. The V and J ends lost 7 bases and 0 bases, in that order; junction bases with no gene match: 6. Generated by immunoSEQ multiplex PCR, the TCRdb table keeps only in-frame clones and is missing some. Of approximately 88,000 clones listed, approximately 87% are singletons. The sequenced sample consisted of peripheral blood. The chain recombines TRBV6-5 with TRBJ2-7, with TRBD2 matching over 10 bases. The receptor comes from a woman in her seventies with acute or convalescent COVID-19. The CDR3 loop is CASKWTSGSSYEQYV. The CDR3, as DNA: TGTGCCAGCAAATGGACTAGCGGTAGCTCCTACGAGCAGTACGTC.